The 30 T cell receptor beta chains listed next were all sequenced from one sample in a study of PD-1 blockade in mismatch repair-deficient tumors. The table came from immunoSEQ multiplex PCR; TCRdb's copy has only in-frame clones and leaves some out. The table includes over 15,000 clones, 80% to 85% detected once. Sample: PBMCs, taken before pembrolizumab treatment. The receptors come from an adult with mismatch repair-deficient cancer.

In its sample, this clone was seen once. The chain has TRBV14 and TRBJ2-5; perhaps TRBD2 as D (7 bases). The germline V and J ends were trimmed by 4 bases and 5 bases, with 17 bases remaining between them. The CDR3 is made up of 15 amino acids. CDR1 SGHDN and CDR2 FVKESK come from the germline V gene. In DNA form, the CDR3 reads TGTGCCAGCAGCCCTACCCGGGGGGCTCGTGAGACCCAGTACTTC. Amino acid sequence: CASSPTRGARETQYF.

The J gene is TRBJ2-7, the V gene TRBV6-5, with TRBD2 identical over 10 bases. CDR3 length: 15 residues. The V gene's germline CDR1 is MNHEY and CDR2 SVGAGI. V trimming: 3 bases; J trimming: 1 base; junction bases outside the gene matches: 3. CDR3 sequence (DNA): TGTGCCAGCAGTTATACTAGCGGGATGTCCTACGAGCAGTACTTC. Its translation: CASSYTSGMSYEQYF.

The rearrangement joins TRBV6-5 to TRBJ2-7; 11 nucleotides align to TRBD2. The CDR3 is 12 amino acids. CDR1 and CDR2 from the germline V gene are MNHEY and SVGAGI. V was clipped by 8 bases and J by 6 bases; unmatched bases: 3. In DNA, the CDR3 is TGTGCCAGCCGGGGGACTAGCGGCGAGCAGTACTTC. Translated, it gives CASRGTSGEQYF.

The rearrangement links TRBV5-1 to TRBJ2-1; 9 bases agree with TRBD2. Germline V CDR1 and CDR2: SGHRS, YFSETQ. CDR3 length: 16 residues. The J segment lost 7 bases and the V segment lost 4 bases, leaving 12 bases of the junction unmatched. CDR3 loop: CASSPSGNPRRNEQFF. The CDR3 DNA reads TGCGCCAGCAGCCCTAGCGGGAACCCCCGTCGGAATGAGCAGTTCTTC.

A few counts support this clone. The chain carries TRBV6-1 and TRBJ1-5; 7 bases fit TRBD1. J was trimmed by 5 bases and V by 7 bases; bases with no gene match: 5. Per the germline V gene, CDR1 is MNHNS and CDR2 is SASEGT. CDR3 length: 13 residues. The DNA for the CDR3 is TGTGCCAGCACCAAGGGGGCCCATCAGCCCCAGCATTTT. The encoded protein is CASTKGAHQPQHF.

Written as DNA, the CDR3 is TGCAGTGCGGGCCTAGGGTACGAGCAGTACTTC. Protein product: CSAGLGYEQYF. The chain recombines TRBV20-1 with TRBJ2-7; D ambiguous. The germline gives CDR1 DFQATT, CDR2 SNEGSKA (reference sequence). The CDR3 length is 11 residues. The V end lost 6 bases, the J end lost 4 bases, and 10 bases lay between the germline ends.

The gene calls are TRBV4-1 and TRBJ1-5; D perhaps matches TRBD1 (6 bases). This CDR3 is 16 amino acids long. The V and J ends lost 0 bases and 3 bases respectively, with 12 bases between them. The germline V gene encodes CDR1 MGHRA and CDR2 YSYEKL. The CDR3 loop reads CASSQEGARYNQPQHF. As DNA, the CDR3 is TGCGCCAGCAGCCAAGAGGGGGCGCGTTACAATCAGCCCCAGCATTTT.

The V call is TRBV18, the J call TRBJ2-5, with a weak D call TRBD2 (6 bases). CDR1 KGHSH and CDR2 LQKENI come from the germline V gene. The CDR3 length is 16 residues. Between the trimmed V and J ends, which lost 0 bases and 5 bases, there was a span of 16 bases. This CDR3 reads CASSPPSRGFTETQYF. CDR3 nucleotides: TGTGCCAGCTCACCACCTTCGCGGGGTTTTACGGAGACCCAGTACTTC.

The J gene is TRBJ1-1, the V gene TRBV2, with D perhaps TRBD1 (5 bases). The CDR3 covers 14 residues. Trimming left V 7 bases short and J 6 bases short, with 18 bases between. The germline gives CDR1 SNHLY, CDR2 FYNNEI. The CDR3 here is CASNRGQGMAEAFF. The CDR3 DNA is TGTGCCAGCAATCGTGGGCAGGGTATGGCTGAAGCTTTCTTT.

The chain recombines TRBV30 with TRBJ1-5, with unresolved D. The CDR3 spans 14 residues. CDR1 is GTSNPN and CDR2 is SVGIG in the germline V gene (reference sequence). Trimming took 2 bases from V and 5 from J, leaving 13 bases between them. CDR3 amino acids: CAWSYRDFYQPQHF. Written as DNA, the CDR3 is TGTGCCTGGAGTTACCGGGATTTTTATCAGCCCCAGCATTTT. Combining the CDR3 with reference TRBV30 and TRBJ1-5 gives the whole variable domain SQTIHQWPATLVQPVGSPLSLECTVEGTSNPNLYWYRQAAGRGLQLLFYSVGIGQISSEVPQNLSASRPQDRQFILSSKKLLLSDSGFYLCAWSYRDFYQPQHFGDGTRLSIL.

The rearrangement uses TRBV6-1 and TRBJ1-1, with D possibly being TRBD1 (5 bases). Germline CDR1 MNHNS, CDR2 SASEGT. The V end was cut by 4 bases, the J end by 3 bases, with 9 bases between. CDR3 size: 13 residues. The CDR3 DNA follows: TGTGCCAGCAGTGTTAGGGGAGACACTGAAGCTTTCTTT. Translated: CASSVRGDTEAFF.

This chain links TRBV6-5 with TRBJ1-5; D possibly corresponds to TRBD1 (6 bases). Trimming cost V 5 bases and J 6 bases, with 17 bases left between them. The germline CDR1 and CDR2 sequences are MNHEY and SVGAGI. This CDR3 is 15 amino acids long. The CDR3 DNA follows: TGTGCCAGCAGTGGGGGTGGGGGCCAAGGTCAGCCCCAGCATTTT. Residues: CASSGGGGQGQPQHF.

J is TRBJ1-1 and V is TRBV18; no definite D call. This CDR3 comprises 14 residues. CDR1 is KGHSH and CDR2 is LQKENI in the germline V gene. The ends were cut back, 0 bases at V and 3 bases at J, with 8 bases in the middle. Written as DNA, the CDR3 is TGTGCCAGCTCACCACCGGGTTGGGACACTGAAGCTTTCTTT. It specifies CASSPPGWDTEAFF.

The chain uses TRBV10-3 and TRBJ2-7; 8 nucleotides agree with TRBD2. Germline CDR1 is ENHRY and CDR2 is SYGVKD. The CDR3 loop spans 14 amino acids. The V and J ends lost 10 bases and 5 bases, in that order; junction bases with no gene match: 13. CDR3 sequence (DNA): TGTGCCACAGGGGTTCAGCGGGAGATCGACGAGCAGTACTTC. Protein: CATGVQREIDEQYF.

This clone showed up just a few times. The CDR3 region is CASSAGTGGADTQYF. The CDR3 DNA reads as TGTGCCAGCAGTGCCGGGACAGGGGGCGCAGATACGCAGTATTTT. The chain carries TRBV6-4 and TRBJ2-3, with 12 nucleotides matching TRBD1. The CDR3 loop spans 15 amino acids. The V and J ends lost 4 bases and 4 bases, in that order; junction bases with no gene match: 3. Per the germline V gene, CDR1 is MRHNA and CDR2 is SNTAGT.

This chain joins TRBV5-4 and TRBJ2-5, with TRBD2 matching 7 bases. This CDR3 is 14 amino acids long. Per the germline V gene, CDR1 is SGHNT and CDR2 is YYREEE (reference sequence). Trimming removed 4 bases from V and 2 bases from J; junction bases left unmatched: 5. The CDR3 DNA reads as TGTGCCAGCAGCGGGGGGGGTACTCAAGAGACCCAGTACTTC. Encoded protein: CASSGGGTQETQYF.

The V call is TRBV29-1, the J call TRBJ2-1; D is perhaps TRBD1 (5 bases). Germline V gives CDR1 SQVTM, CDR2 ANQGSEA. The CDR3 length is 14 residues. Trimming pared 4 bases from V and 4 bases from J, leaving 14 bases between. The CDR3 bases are TGCAGCGTTGCAGGGTCCCCGGAGTACAATGAGCAGTTCTTC. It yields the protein CSVAGSPEYNEQFF.

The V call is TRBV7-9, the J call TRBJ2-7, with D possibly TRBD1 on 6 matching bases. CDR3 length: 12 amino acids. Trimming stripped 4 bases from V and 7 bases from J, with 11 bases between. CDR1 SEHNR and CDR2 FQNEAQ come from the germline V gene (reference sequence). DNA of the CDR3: TGTGCCAGCAGCTCACAGGGTTGGGAGCAGTACTTC. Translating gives CASSSQGWEQYF.

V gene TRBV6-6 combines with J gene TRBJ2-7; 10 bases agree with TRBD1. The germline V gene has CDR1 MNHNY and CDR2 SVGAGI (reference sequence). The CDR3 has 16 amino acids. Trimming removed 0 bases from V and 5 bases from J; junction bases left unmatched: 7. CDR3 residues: CASSYSPGQGFHEQYF. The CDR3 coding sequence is TGTGCCAGCAGTTACTCCCCGGGACAGGGGTTCCACGAGCAGTACTTC.

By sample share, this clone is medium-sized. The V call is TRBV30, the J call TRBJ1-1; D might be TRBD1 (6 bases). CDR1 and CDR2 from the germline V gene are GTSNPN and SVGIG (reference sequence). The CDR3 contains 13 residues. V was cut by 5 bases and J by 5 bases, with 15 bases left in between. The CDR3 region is CAWALQGETEAFF. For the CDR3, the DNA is TGTGCCTGGGCTTTACAGGGAGAAACTGAAGCTTTCTTT.

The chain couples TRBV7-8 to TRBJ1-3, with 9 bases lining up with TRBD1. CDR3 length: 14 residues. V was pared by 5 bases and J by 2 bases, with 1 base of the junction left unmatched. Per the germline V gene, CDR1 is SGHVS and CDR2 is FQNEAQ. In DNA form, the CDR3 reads TGTGCCAGCAGCCACAGGGGGCCTGGAAACACCATATATTTT. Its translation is CASSHRGPGNTIYF.

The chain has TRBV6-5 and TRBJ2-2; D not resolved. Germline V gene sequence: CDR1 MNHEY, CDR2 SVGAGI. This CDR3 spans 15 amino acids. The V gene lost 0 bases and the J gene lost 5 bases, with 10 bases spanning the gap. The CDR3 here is CASSYSTLSTGELFF. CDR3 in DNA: TGTGCCAGCAGTTACTCGACTTTAAGTACCGGGGAGCTGTTTTTT.

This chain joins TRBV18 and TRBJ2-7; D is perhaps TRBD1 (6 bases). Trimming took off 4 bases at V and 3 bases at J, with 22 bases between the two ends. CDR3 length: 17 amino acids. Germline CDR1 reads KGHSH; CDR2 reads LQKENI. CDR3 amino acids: CASSRGFGGQTIYEQYF. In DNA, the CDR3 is TGTGCCAGCTCACGTGGTTTTGGTGGACAGACAATCTACGAGCAGTACTTC.

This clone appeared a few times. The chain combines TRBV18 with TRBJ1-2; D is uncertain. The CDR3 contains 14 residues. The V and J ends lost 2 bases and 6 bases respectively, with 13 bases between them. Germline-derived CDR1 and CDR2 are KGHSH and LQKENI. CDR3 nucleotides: TGTGCCAGCTCACCAATCGGCGAGGTGCATGGCTACACCTTC. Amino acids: CASSPIGEVHGYTF.

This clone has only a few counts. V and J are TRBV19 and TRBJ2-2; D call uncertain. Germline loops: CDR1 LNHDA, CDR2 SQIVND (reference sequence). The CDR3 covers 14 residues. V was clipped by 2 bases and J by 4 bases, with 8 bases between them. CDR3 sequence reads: CASSIMSSTGELFF. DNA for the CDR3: TGTGCCAGTAGTATAATGAGTAGCACCGGGGAGCTGTTTTTT.

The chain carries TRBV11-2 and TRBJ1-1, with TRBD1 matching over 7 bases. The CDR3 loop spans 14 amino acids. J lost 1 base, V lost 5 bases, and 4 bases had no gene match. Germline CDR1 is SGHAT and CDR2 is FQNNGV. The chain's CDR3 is CASSTGQRNTEAFF. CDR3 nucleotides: TGTGCCAGCAGCACGGGACAGAGGAACACTGAAGCTTTCTTT.

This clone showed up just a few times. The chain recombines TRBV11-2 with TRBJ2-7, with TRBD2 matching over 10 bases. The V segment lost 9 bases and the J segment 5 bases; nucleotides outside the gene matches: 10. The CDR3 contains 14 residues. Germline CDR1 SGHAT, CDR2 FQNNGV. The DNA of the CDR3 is TGTGCCAGTCGAGCGGGAGGGTCCTCGAACGAGCAGTACTTC. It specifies CASRAGGSSNEQYF. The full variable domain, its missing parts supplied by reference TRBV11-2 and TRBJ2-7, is EAGVAQSPRYKIIEKRQSVAFWCNPISGHATLYWYQQILGQGPKLLIQFQNNGVVDDSQLPKDRFSAERLKGVDSTLKIQPAKLEDSAVYLCASRAGGSSNEQYFGPGTRLTVT.

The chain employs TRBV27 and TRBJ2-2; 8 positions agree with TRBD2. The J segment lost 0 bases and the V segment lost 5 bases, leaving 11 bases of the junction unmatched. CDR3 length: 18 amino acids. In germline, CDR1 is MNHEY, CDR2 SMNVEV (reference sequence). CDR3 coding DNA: TGTGCCAGCAGTCCCCTCAAGCGACTAGCGACGAACACCGGGGAGCTGTTTTTT. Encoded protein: CASSPLKRLATNTGELFF.

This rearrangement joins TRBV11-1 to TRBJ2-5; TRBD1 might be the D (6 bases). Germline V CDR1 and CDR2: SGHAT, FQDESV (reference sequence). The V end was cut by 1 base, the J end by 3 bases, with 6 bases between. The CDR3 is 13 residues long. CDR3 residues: CASSLGQEETQYF. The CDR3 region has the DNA TGTGCCAGCAGCTTAGGACAGGAAGAGACCCAGTACTTC.

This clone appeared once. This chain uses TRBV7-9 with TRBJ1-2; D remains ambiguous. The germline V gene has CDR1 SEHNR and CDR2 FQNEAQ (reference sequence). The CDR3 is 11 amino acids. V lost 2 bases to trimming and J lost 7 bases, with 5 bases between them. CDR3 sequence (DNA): TGTGCCAGCAGCTTATTACGTGGCTACACCTTC. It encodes CASSLLRGYTF.